This T cell receptor (beta chain) was sequenced during a study of shared clonotypes between healthy human individuals. This clone was observed a single time. What it binds is not known. The same CDR3 arises from other DNA sequences in this sample as well. CDR1 is SGDLS, CDR2 YYNGEE, per germline. The CDR3 totals 13 residues. Trimming took 2 bases from V and 9 from J, leaving 12 bases between them. Using immunoSEQ multiplex PCR, the repertoire was profiled, and TCRdb retains in-frame clones only, with some absent. The table has over 1.4 million clones, more than 95% seen once; the top ten hold more than 0.9%. General study points: Relative to memory subsets, naive subsets generally showed larger estimated richness.

The sequenced sample consisted of naive CD4+ T cells sorted from blood. The sample's subset: CD45RA+ positively selected. This clonotype was sampled from a man aged 25-40 years in good health. The chain recombines TRBV9 with TRBJ2-1, with D possibly called TRBD1 or TRBD2 (5 bases each). Here the CDR3 reads CASSVLGESEQFF. CDR3 coding DNA: TGTGCCAGCAGCGTCCTAGGGGAGAGTGAGCAGTTCTTC.